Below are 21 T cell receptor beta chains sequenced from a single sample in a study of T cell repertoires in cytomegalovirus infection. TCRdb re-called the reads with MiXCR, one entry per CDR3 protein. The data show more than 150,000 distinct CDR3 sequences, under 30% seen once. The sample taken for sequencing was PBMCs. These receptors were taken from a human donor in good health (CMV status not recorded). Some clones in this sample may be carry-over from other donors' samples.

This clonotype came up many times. DNA for the CDR3: TGTGCCAGCAGCTTAGATGGGGGGCGAAACACTGAAGCTTTCTTT. Protein product: CASSLDGGRNTEAFF. The rearrangement uses TRBV7-2 and TRBJ1-1; D might be TRBD1 (6 bases). This CDR3 region has 15 residues. The germline V gene has CDR1 SGHTA and CDR2 FQGNSA. The ends were cut back, 1 base at V and 2 bases at J, with 11 bases in the middle.

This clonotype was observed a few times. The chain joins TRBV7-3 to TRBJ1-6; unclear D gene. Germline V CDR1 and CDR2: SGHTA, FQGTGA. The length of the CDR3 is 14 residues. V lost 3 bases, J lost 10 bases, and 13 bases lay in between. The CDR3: CASSLNGERSPLHF. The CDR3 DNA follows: TGTGCCAGCAGCTTGAACGGTGAACGATCACCCCTCCACTTT.

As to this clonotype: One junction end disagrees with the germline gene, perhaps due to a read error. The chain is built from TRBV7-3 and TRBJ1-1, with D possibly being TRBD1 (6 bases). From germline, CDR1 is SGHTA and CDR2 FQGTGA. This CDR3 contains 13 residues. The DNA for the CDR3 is TGTGCCAGCAGCTCCCAGGGGAACGCTGAAGCTTTCTTT. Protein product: CASSSQGNAEAFF.

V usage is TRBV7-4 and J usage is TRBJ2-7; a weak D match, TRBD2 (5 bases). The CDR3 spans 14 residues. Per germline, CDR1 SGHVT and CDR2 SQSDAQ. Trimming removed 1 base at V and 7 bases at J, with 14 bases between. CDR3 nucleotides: TGTGCCAGCAGCTTAGATCGGGGATCTGGTGAGCAGTACTTC. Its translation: CASSLDRGSGEQYF.

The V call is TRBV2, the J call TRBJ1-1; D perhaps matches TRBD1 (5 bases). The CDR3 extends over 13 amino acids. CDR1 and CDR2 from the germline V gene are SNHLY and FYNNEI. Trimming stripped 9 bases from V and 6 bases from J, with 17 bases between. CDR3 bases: TGTGCCAGTCTCCGGGACGGTAACTCTGAAGCTTTCTTT. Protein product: CASLRDGNSEAFF.

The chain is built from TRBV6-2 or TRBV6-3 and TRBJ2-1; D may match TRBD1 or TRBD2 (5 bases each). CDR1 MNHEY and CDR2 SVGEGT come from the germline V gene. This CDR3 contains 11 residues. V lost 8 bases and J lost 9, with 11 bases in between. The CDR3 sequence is CASLQGREQFF. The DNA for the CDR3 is TGTGCCAGCCTTCAGGGACGTGAGCAGTTCTTC.

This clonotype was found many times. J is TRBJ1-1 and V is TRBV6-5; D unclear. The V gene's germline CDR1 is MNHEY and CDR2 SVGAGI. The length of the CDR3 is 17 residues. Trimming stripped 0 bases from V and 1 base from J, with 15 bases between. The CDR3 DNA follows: TGTGCCAGCAGTTACTCGATTCATTTACTACAGAACACTGAAGCTTTCTTT. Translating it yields CASSYSIHLLQNTEAFF.

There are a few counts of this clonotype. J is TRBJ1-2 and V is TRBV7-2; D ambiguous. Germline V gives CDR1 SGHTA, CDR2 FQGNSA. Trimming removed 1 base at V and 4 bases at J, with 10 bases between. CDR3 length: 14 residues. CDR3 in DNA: TGTGCCAGCAGCTTAGAAACAGCAGCCTATGGCTACACCTTC. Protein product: CASSLETAAYGYTF.

Here the CDR3 DNA reads TGTGCCAGCAGCTTAGCCCCGGGGGGTGAGCAGTTCTTC. Its protein is CASSLAPGGEQFF. V gene TRBV7-8 combines with J gene TRBJ2-1, with TRBD2 matching 7 bases. Germline V gives CDR1 SGHVS, CDR2 FQNEAQ. There are 13 residues in the CDR3. V lost 0 bases, J lost 9 bases, and 2 bases stayed unmatched.

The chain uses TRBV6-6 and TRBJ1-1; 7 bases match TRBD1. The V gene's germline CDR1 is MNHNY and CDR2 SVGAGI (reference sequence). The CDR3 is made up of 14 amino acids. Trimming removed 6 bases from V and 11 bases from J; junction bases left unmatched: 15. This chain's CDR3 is CASSYRTGTAPAFF. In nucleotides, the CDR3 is TGTGCCAGCAGCTACCGGACAGGAACTGCCCCCGCTTTCTTT.

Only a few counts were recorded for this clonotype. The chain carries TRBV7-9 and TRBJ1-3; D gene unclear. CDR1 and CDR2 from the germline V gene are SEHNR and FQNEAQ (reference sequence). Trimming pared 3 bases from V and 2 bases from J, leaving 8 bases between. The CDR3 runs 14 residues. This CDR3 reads CASSFENTGNTIYF. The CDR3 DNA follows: TGTGCCAGCAGCTTCGAGAACACTGGAAACACCATATATTTT. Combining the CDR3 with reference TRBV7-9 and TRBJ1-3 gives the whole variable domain DTGVSQNPRHKITKRGQNVTFRCDPISEHNRLYWYRQTLGQGPEFLTYFQNEAQLEKSRLLSDRFSAERPKGSFSTLEIQRTEQGDSAMYLCASSFENTGNTIYFGEGSWLTVV.

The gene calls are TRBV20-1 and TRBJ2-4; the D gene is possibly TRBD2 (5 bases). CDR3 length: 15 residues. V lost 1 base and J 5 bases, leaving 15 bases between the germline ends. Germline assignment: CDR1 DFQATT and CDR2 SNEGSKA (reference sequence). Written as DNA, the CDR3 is TGCAGTGCTAGAGGGACTGCCGAACGGGAAAACATTCAGTACTTC. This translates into CSARGTAERENIQYF.

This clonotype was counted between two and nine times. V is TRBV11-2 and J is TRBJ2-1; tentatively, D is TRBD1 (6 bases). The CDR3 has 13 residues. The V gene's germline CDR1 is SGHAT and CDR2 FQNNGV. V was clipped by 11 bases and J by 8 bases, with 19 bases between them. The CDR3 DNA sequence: TGTGCCTGTCGGAAGTTGGGGGCGGATGAGCAGTTCTTC. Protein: CACRKLGADEQFF.

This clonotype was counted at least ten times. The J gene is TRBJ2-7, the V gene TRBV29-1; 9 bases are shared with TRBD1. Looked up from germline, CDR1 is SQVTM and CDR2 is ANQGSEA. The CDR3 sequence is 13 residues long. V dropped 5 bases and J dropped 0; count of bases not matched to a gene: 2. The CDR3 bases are TGCAGCGTTCGGACAGGGGCCTCCTACGAGCAGTACTTC. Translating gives CSVRTGASYEQYF.

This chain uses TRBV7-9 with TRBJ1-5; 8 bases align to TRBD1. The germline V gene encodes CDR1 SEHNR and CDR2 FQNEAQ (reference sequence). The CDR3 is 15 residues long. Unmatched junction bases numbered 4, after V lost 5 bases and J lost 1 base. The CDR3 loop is CASSPQGASNQPQHF. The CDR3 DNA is TGTGCCAGCAGCCCTCAGGGGGCGAGCAATCAGCCCCAGCATTTT.

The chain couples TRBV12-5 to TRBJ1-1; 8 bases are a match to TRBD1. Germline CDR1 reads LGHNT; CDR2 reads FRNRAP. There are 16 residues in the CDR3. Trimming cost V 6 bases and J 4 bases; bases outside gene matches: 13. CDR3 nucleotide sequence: TGTGCTAGTGGCCGGACAGGGACAAAGGCGACCACTGAAGCTTTCTTT. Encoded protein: CASGRTGTKATTEAFF.

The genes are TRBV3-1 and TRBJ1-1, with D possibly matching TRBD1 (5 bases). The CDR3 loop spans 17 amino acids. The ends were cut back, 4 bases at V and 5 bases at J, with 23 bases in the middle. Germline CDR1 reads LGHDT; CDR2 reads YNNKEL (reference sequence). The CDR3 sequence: CASSPTPAGVRDTEAFF. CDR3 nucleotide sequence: TGTGCCAGCAGCCCCACGCCCGCGGGAGTCAGGGATACTGAAGCTTTCTTT.

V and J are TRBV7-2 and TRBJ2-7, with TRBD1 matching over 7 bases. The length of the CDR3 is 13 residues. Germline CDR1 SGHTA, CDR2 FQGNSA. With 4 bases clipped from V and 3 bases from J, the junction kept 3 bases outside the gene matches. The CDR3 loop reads CASSWGQYYEQYF. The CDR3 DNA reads TGTGCCAGCAGCTGGGGACAGTACTACGAGCAGTACTTC.

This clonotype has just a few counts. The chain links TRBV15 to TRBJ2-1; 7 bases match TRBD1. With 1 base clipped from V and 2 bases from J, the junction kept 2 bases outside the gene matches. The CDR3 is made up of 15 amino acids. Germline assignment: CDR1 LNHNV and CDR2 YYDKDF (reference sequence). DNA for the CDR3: TGTGCCACCAGCAGAGCCGGGACAGCCTACAATGAGCAGTTCTTC. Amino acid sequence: CATSRAGTAYNEQFF.

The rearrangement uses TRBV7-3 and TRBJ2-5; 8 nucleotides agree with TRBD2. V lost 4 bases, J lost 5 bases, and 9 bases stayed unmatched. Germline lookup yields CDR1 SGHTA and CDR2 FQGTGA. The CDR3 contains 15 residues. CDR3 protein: CASSSGTRGYETQYF. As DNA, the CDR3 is TGTGCCAGCAGCTCTGGGACTAGGGGCTATGAGACCCAGTACTTC. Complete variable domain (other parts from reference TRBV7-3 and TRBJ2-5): GAGVSQTPSNKVTEKGKYVELRCDPISGHTALYWYRQSLGQGPEFLIYFQGTGAADDSGLPNDRFFAVRPEGSVSTLKIQRTERGDSAVYLCASSSGTRGYETQYFGPGTRLLVL.

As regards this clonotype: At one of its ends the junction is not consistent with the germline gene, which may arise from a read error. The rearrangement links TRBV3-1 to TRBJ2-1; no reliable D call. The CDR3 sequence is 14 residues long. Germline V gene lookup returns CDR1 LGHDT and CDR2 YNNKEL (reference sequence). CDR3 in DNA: TGTGCCAGCAGCCAAGAATTGCGGTACAATGTGCAGTTCTTC. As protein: CASSQELRYNVQFF.